The entry that follows covers one TCR beta chain sequence. The antigen remains undetermined. This specimen belongs to a study of siplizumab effects on memory and regulatory T cells. Germline-derived CDR1 and CDR2 are LNHDA and SQIVND (reference sequence). The V end was cut by 8 bases, the J end by 0 bases, with 13 bases between. The CDR3 is 14 amino acids. Libraries were prepared by immunoSEQ multiplex PCR; TCRdb keeps only in-frame clonotypes and omits some of them. This table holds 80,000 to 95,000 clones, just under 95% found once. Study-level points and caveats: Apparently key alloresponse contributors, naive T cells also seemed more diverse than memory cells. The study did not confirm that proliferating Tregs from siplizumab cultures were suppressive. Alloreactive sequences traceable to unstimulated CD4+ memory cells declined significantly under siplizumab.

V gene TRBV19 combines with J gene TRBJ1-1; D perhaps matches TRBD1 (6 bases). The sequencing sample was made of CD8+ T cells sorted from blood. The TCR was taken from a human donor in good health. This CDR3 is CASYAGAMNTEAFF. The CDR3 DNA follows: TGTGCCAGTTACGCAGGGGCTATGAACACTGAAGCTTTCTTT.